Following are 24 T cell receptor beta chains from one sample sequenced in a study of OX40 agonist ivuxolimab in advanced cancers. Generated by immunoSEQ multiplex PCR, the TCRdb table keeps only in-frame clones and is missing some. The table shows about 55,000 clones, with around 87% occurring only once. The source material was CD4+ or CD8+ T cells sorted from blood, sampled in a trial of the OX40 agonist ivuxolimab. These TCRs come from an adult with an advanced solid tumor such as melanoma, head and neck, liver or kidney cancer.

The chain couples TRBV11-3 to TRBJ2-1; TRBD2 aligns across 8 bases. This CDR3 has 15 residues. Unmatched junction bases numbered 5, after V lost 2 bases and J lost 5 bases. Germline V lookup: CDR1 SGHNT, CDR2 YENEEA. CDR3 sequence: CASSLLREGHNEQFF. CDR3 DNA sequence: TGTGCCAGCAGCTTACTCCGGGAGGGCCACAATGAGCAGTTCTTC.

The chain couples TRBV7-9 to TRBJ2-1, with TRBD2 as a possible D gene (6 bases). Germline CDR1 reads SEHNR; CDR2 reads FQNEAQ (reference sequence). The CDR3 totals 15 residues. V lost 1 base and J 6 bases, leaving 13 bases between the germline ends. The CDR3 reads CASSLVGGAGNEQFF. The CDR3 coding sequence is TGTGCCAGCAGCTTAGTCGGGGGAGCCGGCAATGAGCAGTTCTTC.

This chain joins TRBV15 and TRBJ2-7; 9 bases map to TRBD1. V dropped 4 bases and J dropped 2; count of bases not matched to a gene: 3. The V gene's germline CDR1 is LNHNV and CDR2 YYDKDF (reference sequence). CDR3 length: 14 amino acids. The CDR3 nucleotides are TGTGCCACCAGCAAAGGACAGGGGACCTACGAGCAGTACTTC. The encoded protein is CATSKGQGTYEQYF.

The V gene is TRBV28, the J gene TRBJ1-2; the D gene is possibly TRBD1 (5 bases). V lost 3 bases and J 4 bases, leaving 15 bases between the germline ends. Germline V gene sequence: CDR1 MDHEN, CDR2 SYDVKM. This CDR3 is 15 amino acids long. The CDR3 region is CASSFSFGAPYGYTF. CDR3 sequence (DNA): TGTGCCAGCAGTTTTTCTTTCGGGGCTCCCTATGGCTACACCTTC.

The chain combines TRBV10-2 with TRBJ2-1; 7 bases are shared with TRBD2. Trimming took 6 bases from V and 0 from J; bases not matched to a gene: 5. The CDR3 runs to 15 residues. CDR1 is WSHSY and CDR2 is SAAADI in the germline V gene. This CDR3 reads CASRSGTASYNEQFF. CDR3 coding DNA: TGCGCCAGCAGGAGCGGGACTGCCTCCTACAATGAGCAGTTCTTC.

The chain combines TRBV6-8 with TRBJ2-7; D call uncertain. Between the trimmed V and J ends, which lost 6 bases and 1 base, there was a span of 10 bases. CDR1 is MNHGY and CDR2 is SAAAGT in the germline V gene. CDR3 length: 13 residues. In nucleotides, the CDR3 is TGTGCCAGCAGCAAACAGACGTCCTACGAGCAGTACTTC. It translates to CASSKQTSYEQYF.

The rearrangement joins TRBV5-6 to TRBJ1-3, with 7 bases identical to TRBD1. The CDR3 runs 15 residues. J was trimmed by 1 base and V by 1 base; bases with no gene match: 2. Germline values: CDR1 SGHDT, CDR2 YYEEEE. The CDR3 is CASSLYRGSGNTIYF. Here the CDR3 DNA reads TGTGCCAGCAGCTTGTACAGGGGATCTGGAAACACCATATATTTT.

The chain employs TRBV9 and TRBJ2-5, with 8 bases aligning to TRBD2. V shed 0 bases and J 5 bases; nucleotides not matched to a gene: 9. The CDR3 covers 16 residues. The V gene's germline CDR1 is SGDLS and CDR2 YYNGEE. CDR3 nucleotides: TGTGCCAGCAGCGTAGTTAGATTAGCGGGATGGGAGACCCAGTACTTC. It encodes CASSVVRLAGWETQYF.

The CDR3 loop reads CASRARVSNQPQHF. Written as DNA, the CDR3 is TGTGCCAGCAGGGCACGGGTGAGCAATCAGCCCCAGCATTTT. This chain links TRBV2 with TRBJ1-5; D not certain. Germline assignment: CDR1 SNHLY and CDR2 FYNNEI. The CDR3 consists of 14 residues. V lost 6 bases to trimming and J lost 1 base, with 10 bases between them.

The J gene is TRBJ2-3, the V gene TRBV7-3, with 8 bases that match TRBD1. Germline V gene data show CDR1 as SGHTA and CDR2 as FQGTGA. V lost 5 bases and J lost 0; bases outside the gene matches: 7. The CDR3 length is 16 residues. In DNA form, the CDR3 reads TGTGCCAGCAGCCCCCGGACAGGGACTAGCACAGATACGCAGTATTTT. Translating it yields CASSPRTGTSTDTQYF.

V is TRBV5-5 and J is TRBJ2-7; 9 bases match TRBD1. Germline V gene data show CDR1 as SGHKS and CDR2 as YYEKEE (reference sequence). The CDR3 is 15 residues long. Germline trimming cut 0 bases from V and 0 bases from J; bases unmatched to any gene: 1. DNA for the CDR3: TGTGCCAGCAGCTTGGAGGACAGGGGCTCCTACGAGCAGTACTTC. The encoded protein is CASSLEDRGSYEQYF. The full variable domain, with the rest looked up from reference TRBV5-5 and TRBJ2-7, is DAGVTQSPTHLIKTRGQQVTLRCSPISGHKSVSWYQQVLGQGPQFIFQYYEKEERGRGNFPDRFSARQFPNYSSELNVNALLLGDSALYLCASSLEDRGSYEQYFGPGTRLTVT.

This chain joins TRBV5-1 and TRBJ2-7; no clear D gene. The CDR3 has 12 amino acids. Trimming stripped 3 bases from V and 0 bases from J, with 4 bases between. CDR1 and CDR2 from the germline V gene are SGHRS and YFSETQ. The CDR3 DNA is TGCGCCAGCAGCTCTCTCTCCTACGAGCAGTACTTC. It yields the protein CASSSLSYEQYF.

The chain employs TRBV2 and TRBJ2-1; a weak D match, TRBD2 (7 bases). CDR1 SNHLY and CDR2 FYNNEI come from the germline V gene. The ends were cut back, 4 bases at V and 4 bases at J, with 14 bases in the middle. The CDR3 totals 15 residues. CDR3 loop: CASSVEGGTYNEQFF. CDR3 sequence (DNA): TGTGCCAGCAGTGTCGAGGGGGGGACTTACAATGAGCAGTTCTTC.

The chain recombines TRBV6-6 with TRBJ2-7; D is unresolved. The V end was cut by 7 bases, the J end by 0 bases, with 7 bases between. The CDR3 covers 12 residues. CDR1 is MNHNY and CDR2 is SVGAGI in the germline V gene (reference sequence). The CDR3, as DNA: TGTGCCAGCACGGGTTTCTCCTACGAGCAGTACTTC. Protein product: CASTGFSYEQYF.

The rearrangement uses TRBV19 and TRBJ2-1; D is unclear. The CDR3 length is 19 residues. V was trimmed by 0 bases and J by 5 bases, leaving 23 bases between them. The germline gives CDR1 LNHDA, CDR2 SQIVND (reference sequence). CDR3 sequence reads: CASSIDRITSPGHNNEQFF. The CDR3 nucleotides are TGTGCCAGTAGTATAGACAGGATCACCTCGCCGGGCCACAACAATGAGCAGTTCTTC.

The CDR3 DNA reads TGCAGCGTGGTGGGGGGTGTTTCAGATACGCAGTATTTT. Translated, it gives CSVVGGVSDTQYF. The J gene is TRBJ2-3, the V gene TRBV29-1, with a possible D match to TRBD2 (6 bases). The CDR3 totals 13 residues. Germline V gene lookup returns CDR1 SQVTM and CDR2 ANQGSEA. Deletions cut 6 bases from V and 4 bases from J, with 14 bases between.

The CDR3 sequence is CSVLDGKNTEAFF. In DNA, the CDR3 is TGCAGCGTTCTTGACGGGAAGAACACTGAAGCTTTCTTT. The chain is built from TRBV29-1 and TRBJ1-1; unclear D gene. The CDR3 has 13 residues. Trimming stripped 5 bases from V and 1 base from J, with 11 bases between. Per the germline V gene, CDR1 is SQVTM and CDR2 is ANQGSEA.

In nucleotides, the CDR3 is TGTGCCAGCAGTTTCGGGACAGGATCCTACAATGAGCAGTTCTTC. Translated, it gives CASSFGTGSYNEQFF. The chain joins TRBV27 to TRBJ2-1; 8 positions agree with TRBD1. Looked up from germline, CDR1 is MNHEY and CDR2 is SMNVEV (reference sequence). The CDR3 extends over 15 amino acids. The V segment lost 3 bases and the J segment 1 base; nucleotides outside the gene matches: 2.

V is TRBV4-1 and J is TRBJ1-5, with TRBD1 as a possible D gene (5 bases). Trimming took 5 bases from V and 6 from J, leaving 17 bases between them. The germline gives CDR1 MGHRA, CDR2 YSYEKL. The CDR3 is made up of 15 amino acids. CDR3 in amino acids: CASSAGGAGGQPQHF. The CDR3 nucleotides are TGCGCCAGCAGCGCAGGTGGGGCTGGGGGTCAGCCCCAGCATTTT.

The chain combines TRBV6-5 with TRBJ2-3; 8 nucleotides agree with TRBD2. The length of the CDR3 is 13 residues. The V gene's germline CDR1 is MNHEY and CDR2 SVGAGI. The ends lost 2 bases at V and 10 bases at J; junction bases unmatched: 5. The CDR3 protein is CASSYVAGGPQYF. CDR3 DNA sequence: TGTGCCAGCAGTTACGTTGCGGGAGGCCCGCAGTATTTT.

The V and J genes are TRBV2 and TRBJ2-4; weak D call: TRBD2 (5 bases). This CDR3 has 12 amino acids. V lost 4 bases and J 10 bases, leaving 11 bases between the germline ends. The germline V gene encodes CDR1 SNHLY and CDR2 FYNNEI. Here the CDR3 reads CASSALGSIQYF. The CDR3 nucleotides are TGTGCCAGCAGTGCCCTTGGGAGTATTCAGTACTTC.

The genes are TRBV2 and TRBJ2-7; D is unclear. V was clipped by 5 bases and J by 7 bases, with 12 bases between them. The V gene's germline CDR1 is SNHLY and CDR2 FYNNEI. The CDR3 is made up of 12 amino acids. Here the CDR3 reads CASSWTRGEQYF. DNA for the CDR3: TGTGCCAGCAGTTGGACCCGTGGGGAGCAGTACTTC.

The chain recombines TRBV27 with TRBJ1-5, with D maybe TRBD1 (6 bases). CDR3 length: 14 amino acids. V lost 6 bases and J lost 5, with 14 bases in between. Germline CDR1 reads MNHEY; CDR2 reads SMNVEV (reference sequence). The CDR3 loop is CASSLYRDDQPQHF. The CDR3 DNA is TGTGCCAGCAGCCTATACAGGGATGATCAGCCCCAGCATTTT.

The chain employs TRBV4-1 and TRBJ2-7, with unresolved D. Trimming removed 1 base from V and 2 bases from J, with 12 bases in between. Looked up from germline, CDR1 is MGHRA and CDR2 is YSYEKL. This CDR3 is 15 amino acids long. The CDR3 DNA reads TGCGCCAGCAGCCAAGTAATTCCGGCTCCCTACGAGCAGTACTTC. It specifies CASSQVIPAPYEQYF.